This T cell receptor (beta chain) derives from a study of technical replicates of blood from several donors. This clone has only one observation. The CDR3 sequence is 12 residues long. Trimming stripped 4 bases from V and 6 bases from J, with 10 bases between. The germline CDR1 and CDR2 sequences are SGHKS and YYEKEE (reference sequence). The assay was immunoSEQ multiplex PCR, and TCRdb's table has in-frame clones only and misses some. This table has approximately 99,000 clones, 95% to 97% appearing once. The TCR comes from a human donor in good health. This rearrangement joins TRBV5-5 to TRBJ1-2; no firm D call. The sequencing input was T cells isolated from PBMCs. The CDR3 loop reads CASSANRHGYTF. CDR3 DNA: TGTGCCAGCAGCGCTAACAGACATGGCTACACCTTC.